A selection of T cell receptor beta chains follows, all from one sample in a study of long-term antiretroviral therapy in people with HIV. Only in-frame clones appear in the TCRdb table, and some are missing; sequencing was by immunoSEQ multiplex PCR. The sample includes about 25,000 clones, 80% to 85% of them seen just once. This material consisted of unsorted PBMCs, taken 4.1 to 4.5 years after starting antiretroviral therapy. These receptors were taken from a young man with HIV. The CDR3 runs from the conserved cysteine through the conserved F or W. The D gene is left open where the match is weak. The listing skips clone size in some rows; elsewhere it reads once, few, many or a size class.

-,TRBV6-1,-,CASLGRAGAEAFF
once,TRBV7-8,-,CASSQGRETQYF
-,TRBV29-1,TRBD2,CSVGRTSGGPGETQYF
-,TRBV7-3,-,CASSLKGKGDAFF
-,TRBV9,-,CASSVGRRATDTYGYTF
-,TRBV5-4,TRBD1,CASSFMGTGNEKLFF
-,TRBV19,-,CASSIIDYGTNYGYTF
-,TRBV27,TRBD1,CASSFGAGGYEQYF
-,TRBV6-4,TRBD1,CASSDGQGDTDTQYF
-,TRBV5-4,-,CASTTRQAGPHLANYGYTF
-,TRBV7-2,TRBD2,CASSRSKGLAGLEQYF
-,TRBV10-2,-,CASGRGSSYNEQFF
-,TRBV27,-,CASSLWRLNSPLHF
once,TRBV5-5,-,CASSPTPGTKGSNQPQHF
once,TRBV23-1,TRBD2,CASSQSRLAGHNEQFF
few,TRBV5-1,-,CASSLGGNYGYTF
-,TRBV20-1,-,CSARWGVEAFF
-,TRBV7-9,TRBD1,CASSWRDREDTEAFF
-,TRBV5-1,-,CASSLALVGAENSPLHF
-,TRBV2,-,CASRVDSSYEQYF
-,TRBV27,TRBD1,CASSFGQGFGYTF
-,TRBV7-2,TRBD1,CASSTGVGEKLFF
-,TRBV7-2,-,CASSPRAGAYEQYF
-,TRBV5-6,TRBD1,CASSTGTGGGQPQHF